Sequencing of this T cell receptor (beta chain) was carried out in a study of cytomegalovirus exposure and HLA in healthy donors. 13 Jbeta primers and 60 Vbeta primers were used for the PCR. Profiled with immunoSEQ multiplex PCR; TCRdb holds only in-frame clones, not every one. Here the sample spans 90,000 to 150,000 clones, roughly 80% being singletons. A single count supports this clone. Sequenced sample: PBMCs. The clonotype was recovered from a woman aged 40 to 50 in good health and CMV-seronegative.

CDR3 sequence reads: CASSQRTGGYEWYEQYF. The CDR3 DNA reads TGCGCCAGCAGCCAAAGAACAGGGGGATATGAATGGTACGAGCAGTACTTC. This chain connects TRBV4-1 to TRBJ2-7, with 8 bases fitting TRBD1. Trimming took 2 bases from V and 4 from J; bases not matched to a gene: 13. Germline values: CDR1 MGHRA, CDR2 YSYEKL. The CDR3 spans 17 residues.